The clone carrying this TCR beta chain was seen ten or more times. Its antigen is unknown. V shed 5 bases and J shed 1 base, with 19 bases lying between them. Germline V gene data show CDR1 as SEHNR and CDR2 as FQNEAQ (reference sequence). The CDR3 is made up of 17 amino acids. The data are from a study of human T cells and chemical hapten exposure. Study-level information: Diphenylcyclopropenone was applied weekly to patients' scalps across the roughly 23-week study.

Time point indicated: patch test 3, about 24 weeks after DPC sensitization. Treatment given: therapeutic diphenylcyclopropenone sensitization with weekly scalp DPC. Every donor had alopecia and was 18 to 70 years old; all were suitable for DPC. Regarding the study as a whole: As patch test score rose, PT1 expanded TCR counts tended to rise as well.

The study's library attached unique molecular identifiers to single cDNA molecules. MiXCR, applied by TCRdb to the RACE reads, yields one record per CDR3 protein. The data contain 82,000 or so distinct CDR3 sequences, 10% to 15% of them seen just once; the ten biggest clones take up roughly 5.7%. This clonotype was sampled from a woman aged 50 to 60 with alopecia areata. Some clones in this sample may be carry-over from other donors' samples. V usage is TRBV7-9 and J usage is TRBJ2-3; weak D call: TRBD1 (6 bases). The source was whole blood, collected in connection with sensitization to the hapten diphenylcyclopropenone (DPC). The CDR3 sequence: CASSGSLTGLGTDTQYF. The CDR3 DNA sequence: TGTGCCAGCAGCGGAAGCCTAACAGGGCTAGGCACAGATACGCAGTATTTT.